The text below deals with one T cell receptor beta chain. This clonotype was recorded at least ten times. The target of this receptor is not known. Nothing much larger sits one base from this clone, and base qualities are not available. Spanning cysteine to phenylalanine, the CDR3 consists of 14 amino acids. The sequence is cut down to CDR3 DNA, 42 bases in frame from base 1. CDR1 and CDR2 are read off the germline V gene as MNHNS and SASEGT. At the junction V is shortened by 5 bases and J by 4 bases; bases outside the gene matches: 3. The data were obtained in a study of CD8 T cells in ankylosing spondylitis (dated by TCRdb to about 2017). As for the study more broadly: To find TCR variants linked to disease, the study profiled T cell receptor beta repertoires in ankylosing spondylitis patients and healthy donors. The full study cohort was made up of 20 to 25 ankylosing spondylitis patients and 108 healthy donors. Peripheral blood was sampled, and synovial fluid was additionally collected from ankylosing spondylitis patients.

Instrument on record: Illumina HiSeq 2500. TCR beta libraries were prepared by quantitative 5'-RACE with molecular barcodes. The original pipeline was this. A new computational method, built on a probabilistic model of VDJ rearrangement, was used to identify disease-linked TCR variants. The public reads were quality trimmed at Q25 with fastp and then assembled into clones with MiXCR by TCRdb, keeping productive beta chains. Every distinct CDR3 protein forms one entry, paired with its most common genes and DNA. The V and J calls and clone size are TCRdb's, not the authors'. The sample table shows some 220,000 distinct CDR3 sequences, and about 10% are seen once. The top ten clonotypes cover 2.5% to 3% of the sample. General study outcomes and caveats: Blood from ankylosing spondylitis patients appeared to be characterized by a TCR beta motif made up of seven or eight highly homologous amino acid variants. The disease-linked clones showed a CD8+ phenotype and occurred at relatively low frequencies in peripheral blood. The disease-linked clones were reported to be significantly enriched in matched synovial fluid samples from ankylosing spondylitis patients. Some TCR beta motif variants had previously been reported in synovial fluid and blood of reactive arthritis patients, which suggested common disease-initiation mechanisms.

The V and J segments used are TRBV6-1 and TRBJ2-5, with 11 bases in between that match TRBD1. This clonotype was obtained from a male donor with ankylosing spondylitis or in good health (not recorded which). The sample consisted of blood, either unsorted or a sorted T cell fraction (not recorded which). At the DNA level, the sequence is TGTGCCAGCAGTACCGGGACAGGGGGAGAGACCCAGTACTTC. Translated, it gives CASSTGTGGETQYF.